The entry below gives a single TCR beta chain sequence along with its context. What it binds is unknown. The data were obtained in a study of cytomegalovirus exposure and HLA in healthy donors. Study results and caveats: Indistinguishable V segments such as TRBV6-2 and TRBV6-3 were excluded. A later analysis found TCR association rates differed by HLA locus, highest for DRB1 and lowest for HLA-C. The study designated roughly 160 TCR beta chains cytomegalovirus-associated.

V was clipped by 7 bases and J by 0 bases, with 12 bases between them. The CDR3 runs to 15 residues. CDR1 and CDR2 (germline): MNHNS, SASEGT. The PCR contained 60 Vbeta and 13 Jbeta primers. Authors' analysis steps: Later work found around 85 million unique TCR beta chains, with roughly 11 million shared. Sequenced by immunoSEQ multiplex PCR; TCRdb stores in-frame clones only, minus some. For V, J and clone size, that table is used; D and trimming come from the DNA. Of some 120,000 clones detected, less than 75% appear once; the ten largest clones hold over 2%. Sequences were obtained from PBMCs. The genes are TRBV6-1 and TRBJ1-4; no firm D call. This TCR derives from a woman aged 40 to 49 in good health and CMV-seropositive. The CDR3 DNA follows: TGTGCCAGCACAAATGGCCGGGCAACTAATGAAAAACTGTTTTTT. Protein product: CASTNGRATNEKLFF.